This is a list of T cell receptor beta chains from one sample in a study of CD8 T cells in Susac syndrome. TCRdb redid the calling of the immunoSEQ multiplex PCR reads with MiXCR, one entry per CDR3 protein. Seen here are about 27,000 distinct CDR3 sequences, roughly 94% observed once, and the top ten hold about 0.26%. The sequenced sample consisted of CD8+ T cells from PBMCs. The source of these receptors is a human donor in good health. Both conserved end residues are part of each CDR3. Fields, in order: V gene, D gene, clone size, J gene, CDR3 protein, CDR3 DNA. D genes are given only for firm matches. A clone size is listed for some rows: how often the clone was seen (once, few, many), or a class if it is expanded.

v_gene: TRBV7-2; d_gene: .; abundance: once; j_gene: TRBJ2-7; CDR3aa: CASSLNPTYEQYF; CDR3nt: TGTGCCAGCAGCTTAAACCCAACCTACGAGCAGTACTTC
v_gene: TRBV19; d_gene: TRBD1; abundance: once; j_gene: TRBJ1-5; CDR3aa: CASTPDRVGNQPQHF; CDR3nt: TGTGCCAGTACCCCGGACAGGGTCGGGAATCAGCCCCAGCATTTT
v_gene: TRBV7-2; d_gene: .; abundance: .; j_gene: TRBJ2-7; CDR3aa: CASSDPLGSSYEQYF; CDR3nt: TGTGCCAGCAGCGACCCACTAGGAAGCTCCTACGAGCAGTACTTC
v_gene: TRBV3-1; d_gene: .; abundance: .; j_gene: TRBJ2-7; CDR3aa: CASSHEDYRGYEQYF; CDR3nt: TGTGCCAGCAGCCATGAGGACTACAGAGGCTACGAGCAGTACTTC
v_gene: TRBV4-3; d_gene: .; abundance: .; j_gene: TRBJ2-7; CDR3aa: CASSQGVTLFYEQYF; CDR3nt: TGCGCCAGCAGCCAAGGGGTCACACTATTCTACGAGCAGTACTTC
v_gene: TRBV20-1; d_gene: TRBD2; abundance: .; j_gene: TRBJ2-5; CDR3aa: CSAETSGGSEETQYF; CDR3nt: TGCAGTGCGGAGACTAGCGGGGGGTCAGAAGAGACCCAGTACTTC
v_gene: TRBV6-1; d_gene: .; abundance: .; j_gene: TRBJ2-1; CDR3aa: CASSPIRRTYYNEQFF; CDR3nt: TGTGCCAGCAGCCCCATTCGACGGACTTACTACAATGAGCAGTTCTTC
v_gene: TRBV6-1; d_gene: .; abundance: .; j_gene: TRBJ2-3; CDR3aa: CASSEAPEADTQYF; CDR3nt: TGTGCCAGCAGTGAAGCTCCAGAGGCAGATACGCAGTATTTT
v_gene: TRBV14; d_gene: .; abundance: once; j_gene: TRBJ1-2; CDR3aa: CASSFQGDYGYTF; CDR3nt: TGTGCCAGCAGCTTCCAGGGAGACTATGGCTACACCTTC
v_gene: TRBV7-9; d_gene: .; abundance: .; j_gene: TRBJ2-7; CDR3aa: CASSLGSITYEQYF; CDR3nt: TGTGCCAGCAGCTTAGGCAGCATAACCTACGAGCAGTACTTC
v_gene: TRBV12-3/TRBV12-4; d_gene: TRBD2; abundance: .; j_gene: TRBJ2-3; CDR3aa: CASKLSGGGLTDTQYF; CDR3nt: TGTGCCAGCAAGCTAAGCGGGGGGGGCCTCACAGATACGCAGTATTTT
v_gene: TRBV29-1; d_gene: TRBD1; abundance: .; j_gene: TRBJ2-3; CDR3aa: CSVEGQGTDTQYF; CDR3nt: TGCAGCGTTGAAGGACAGGGGACAGATACGCAGTATTTT
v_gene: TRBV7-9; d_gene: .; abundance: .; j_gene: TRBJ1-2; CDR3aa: CASSSGLYGYTF; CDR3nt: TGTGCCAGCAGCTCCGGACTCTATGGCTACACCTTC
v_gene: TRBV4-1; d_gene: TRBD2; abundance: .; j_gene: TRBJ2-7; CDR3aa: CASSQELAGWEQYF; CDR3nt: TGCGCCAGCAGCCAAGAACTAGCGGGGTGGGAGCAGTACTTC
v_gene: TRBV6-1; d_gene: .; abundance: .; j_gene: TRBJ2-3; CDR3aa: CASSAATESGLDTQYF; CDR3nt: TGTGCCAGCAGTGCAGCGACTGAATCGGGCTTAGATACGCAGTATTTT
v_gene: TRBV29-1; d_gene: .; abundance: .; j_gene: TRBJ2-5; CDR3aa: CSVERPNTETQYF; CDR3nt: TGCAGCGTTGAGCGGCCGAACACCGAGACCCAGTACTTC
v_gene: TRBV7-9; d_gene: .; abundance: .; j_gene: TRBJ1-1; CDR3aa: CASSLGGMGIENTEAFF; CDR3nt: TGTGCCAGCAGCTTAGGAGGGATGGGGATAGAGAACACTGAAGCTTTCTTT
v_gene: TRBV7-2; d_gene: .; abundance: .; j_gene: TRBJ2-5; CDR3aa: CASSYRDSAETQYF; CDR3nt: TGTGCCAGCAGCTACCGGGACTCAGCAGAGACCCAGTACTTC
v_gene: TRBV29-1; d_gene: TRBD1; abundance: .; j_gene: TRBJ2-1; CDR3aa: CSVAGQGAWNEQFF; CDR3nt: TGCAGCGTGGCTGGACAGGGGGCGTGGAATGAGCAGTTCTTC
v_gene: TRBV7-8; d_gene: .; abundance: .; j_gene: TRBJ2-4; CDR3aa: CASSFDNPTVDRPHKNIQYF; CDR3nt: TGTGCCAGCAGCTTCGATAACCCCACCGTCGACAGGCCCCACAAAAACATTCAGTACTTC
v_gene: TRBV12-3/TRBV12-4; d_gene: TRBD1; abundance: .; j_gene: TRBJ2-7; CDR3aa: CASSETGGGYEQYF; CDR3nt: TGTGCCAGCAGCGAAACAGGGGGCGGCTACGAGCAGTACTTC
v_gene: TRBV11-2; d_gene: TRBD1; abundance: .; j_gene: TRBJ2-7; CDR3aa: CASSLFTGTGVSEQYF; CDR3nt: TGTGCCAGCAGCTTGTTTACCGGGACAGGGGTTTCCGAGCAGTACTTC
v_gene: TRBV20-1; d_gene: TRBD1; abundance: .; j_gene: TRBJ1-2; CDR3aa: CSATPGQGNYGYTF; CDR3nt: TGCAGTGCTACTCCGGGACAGGGAAACTATGGCTACACCTTC
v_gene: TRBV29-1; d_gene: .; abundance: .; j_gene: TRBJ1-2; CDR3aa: CSVERTDGYTF; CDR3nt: TGCAGCGTTGAACGTACTGATGGCTACACCTTC
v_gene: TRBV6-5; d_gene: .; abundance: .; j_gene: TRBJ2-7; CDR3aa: CASSRYRSSYEQYF; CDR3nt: TGTGCCAGCAGTCGATACAGAAGCTCCTACGAGCAGTACTTC
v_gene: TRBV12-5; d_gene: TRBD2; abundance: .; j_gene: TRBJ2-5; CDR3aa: CASGRTSGVETQYF; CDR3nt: TGTGCTAGTGGTAGGACTAGCGGGGTCGAGACCCAGTACTTC
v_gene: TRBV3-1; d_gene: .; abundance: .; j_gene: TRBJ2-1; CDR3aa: CASSQDRGGYNEQFF; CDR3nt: TGTGCCAGCAGCCAAGACAGGGGTGGTTACAATGAGCAGTTCTTC
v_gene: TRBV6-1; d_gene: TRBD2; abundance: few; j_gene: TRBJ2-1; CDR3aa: CASSARTSGLNEQFF; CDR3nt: TGTGCCAGCAGTGCGCGGACTAGTGGGTTGAATGAGCAGTTCTTC
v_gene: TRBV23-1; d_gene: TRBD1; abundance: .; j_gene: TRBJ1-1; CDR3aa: CASTTRTGLNTEAFF; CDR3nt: TGCGCCAGCACGACAAGGACAGGGTTGAACACTGAAGCTTTCTTT
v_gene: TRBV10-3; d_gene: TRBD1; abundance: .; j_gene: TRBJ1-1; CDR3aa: CAISGTGTGTEAFF; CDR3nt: TGTGCCATCAGTGGGACAGGGACGGGTACTGAAGCTTTCTTT
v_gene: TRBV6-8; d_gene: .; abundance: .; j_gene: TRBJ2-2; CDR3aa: CASSATGAGELFF; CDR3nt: TGTGCCAGCAGTGCCACAGGCGCCGGGGAGCTGTTTTTT
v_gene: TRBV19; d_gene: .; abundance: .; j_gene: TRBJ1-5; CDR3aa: CASSIDPRTVLDQPQHF; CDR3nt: TGTGCCAGTAGTATAGATCCCAGGACCGTTCTTGATCAGCCCCAGCATTTT